This T cell receptor (beta chain) was profiled in a study of vaccination effects on CD4 cells after COVID-19. With the ViraFEST assay, the study expanded antigen-specific CD4+ T cells using viral peptide pools, then sequenced them. With 9 to 11 days of culture completed, CD4+ T cells were isolated. Every participant took two doses of the BNT162b2 or mRNA-1273 vaccine. As to this clone: The antigen remains undetermined.

The trim removed 4 bases at V and 3 bases at J, leaving 9 bases unmatched. Germline V gene data show CDR1 as SGHKS and CDR2 as YYEKEE (reference sequence). The CDR3 runs to 15 residues. Assay used: immunoSEQ multiplex PCR; TCRdb lists only in-frame clones, some missing. The sample lists roughly 56,000 clones, around four fifths occurring once. Sequenced material: CD4+ T cells from PBMCs cultured with HCoV-229E spike peptides, taken after COVID-19 vaccination. The receptor was isolated from a human donor who received a COVID-19 vaccine. The chain employs TRBV5-5 and TRBJ2-7; 8 bases fit TRBD1. CDR3 protein: CASSLSGTGVYEQYV. DNA of the CDR3: TGTGCCAGCAGCCTGTCCGGGACAGGCGTCTACGAGCAGTACGTC.